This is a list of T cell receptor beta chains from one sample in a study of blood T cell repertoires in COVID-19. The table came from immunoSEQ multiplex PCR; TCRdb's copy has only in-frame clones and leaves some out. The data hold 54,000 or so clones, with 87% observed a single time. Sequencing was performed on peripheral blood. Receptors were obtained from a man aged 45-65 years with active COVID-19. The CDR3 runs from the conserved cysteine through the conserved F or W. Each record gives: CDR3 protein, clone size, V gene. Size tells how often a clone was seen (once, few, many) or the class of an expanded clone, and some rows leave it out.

CDR3aa: CASTGTEINQPQHF
abundance: few
v_gene: TRBV19

CDR3aa: CASSNQGYTEAFF
abundance: few
v_gene: TRBV7-9

CDR3aa: CASSLSSGANVLTF
abundance: NA
v_gene: TRBV27

CDR3aa: CASSYDRENTEAFF
abundance: NA
v_gene: TRBV6-5

CDR3aa: CASTPLGGRTDTQYF
abundance: NA
v_gene: TRBV4-1

CDR3aa: CSVIGRAPDTQYF
abundance: NA
v_gene: TRBV29-1

CDR3aa: CASSQGQNYGYTF
abundance: NA
v_gene: TRBV4-3

CDR3aa: CASSYSPELDTEAFF
abundance: NA
v_gene: TRBV6-5

CDR3aa: CASSRGTVRRETQYF
abundance: NA
v_gene: TRBV6-5

CDR3aa: CASSMPLVQSTQYF
abundance: NA
v_gene: TRBV19

CDR3aa: CASSLTGYQETQYF
abundance: NA
v_gene: TRBV5-1

CDR3aa: CASSLIPPDSRIHTEAFF
abundance: few
v_gene: TRBV27

CDR3aa: CAWSVSGGPYNEQFF
abundance: NA
v_gene: TRBV30

CDR3aa: CASSQEGTRGSTDTQYF
abundance: NA
v_gene: TRBV4-3

CDR3aa: CASSPVLGNQPQHF
abundance: few
v_gene: TRBV28

CDR3aa: CASSLAGTPALDYGYTF
abundance: NA
v_gene: TRBV13

CDR3aa: CASSTGLAGVRETQYF
abundance: NA
v_gene: TRBV7-2

CDR3aa: CASSIGPGGTANTGELFF
abundance: once
v_gene: TRBV19

CDR3aa: CATSDYQTSGGYNEQFF
abundance: NA
v_gene: TRBV24-1

CDR3aa: CASSPSRVGIDTQYF
abundance: NA
v_gene: TRBV18

CDR3aa: CASSIGRGEQYF
abundance: NA
v_gene: TRBV6-2/TRBV6-3

CDR3aa: CASSSLRDRQETQYF
abundance: once
v_gene: TRBV5-1

CDR3aa: CASSLASGIYEQYF
abundance: NA
v_gene: TRBV5-4

CDR3aa: CASFGLAEQETQYF
abundance: NA
v_gene: TRBV6-5

CDR3aa: CASSPPSGGSTGANVLTF
abundance: NA
v_gene: TRBV18

CDR3aa: CASSFFGQNEKLFF
abundance: NA
v_gene: TRBV7-2

CDR3aa: CASSSPRLGLYEQFF
abundance: NA
v_gene: TRBV19

CDR3aa: CASSLSVAGTDTQYF
abundance: NA
v_gene: TRBV5-6

CDR3aa: CASSKKGMNTEAFF
abundance: NA
v_gene: TRBV6-5

CDR3aa: CASRSFGTVSYEQYF
abundance: NA
v_gene: TRBV5-1

CDR3aa: CASSQGPQETQYF
abundance: once
v_gene: TRBV3-1/TRBV3-2

CDR3aa: CASRDRGGNEQFF
abundance: once
v_gene: TRBV12-3/TRBV12-4

CDR3aa: CASSPTRGVQFF
abundance: NA
v_gene: TRBV12-3/TRBV12-4

CDR3aa: CASTYGSGTGGNQPQHF
abundance: few
v_gene: TRBV19

CDR3aa: CASSQGGPNSPLHF
abundance: NA
v_gene: TRBV3-1/TRBV3-2

CDR3aa: CASSLGSSYNSPLHF
abundance: NA
v_gene: TRBV5-6

CDR3aa: CSAGTGNTEAFF
abundance: NA
v_gene: TRBV29-1

CDR3aa: CASSSVTGNTGELFF
abundance: NA
v_gene: TRBV5-1

CDR3aa: CATSDLRGQASTDTQYF
abundance: NA
v_gene: TRBV24-1

CDR3aa: CASSFRGVDTQYF
abundance: NA
v_gene: TRBV12-3/TRBV12-4

CDR3aa: CASSLAGGGAGAFF
abundance: once
v_gene: TRBV5-4

CDR3aa: CASSFRGQPQHF
abundance: NA
v_gene: TRBV12-3/TRBV12-4

CDR3aa: CASSLWGGPFGYGYTF
abundance: NA
v_gene: TRBV5-1

CDR3aa: CASSARDRGYTGELFF
abundance: NA
v_gene: TRBV19

CDR3aa: CATNSGREETQYF
abundance: NA
v_gene: TRBV24-1

CDR3aa: CATNPRYRITYNEQFF
abundance: NA
v_gene: TRBV15

CDR3aa: CASVPRGLTEAFF
abundance: NA
v_gene: TRBV11-2

CDR3aa: CASRPPTNTEAFF
abundance: once
v_gene: TRBV19

CDR3aa: CASSEGQGLNYGYTF
abundance: NA
v_gene: TRBV6-1